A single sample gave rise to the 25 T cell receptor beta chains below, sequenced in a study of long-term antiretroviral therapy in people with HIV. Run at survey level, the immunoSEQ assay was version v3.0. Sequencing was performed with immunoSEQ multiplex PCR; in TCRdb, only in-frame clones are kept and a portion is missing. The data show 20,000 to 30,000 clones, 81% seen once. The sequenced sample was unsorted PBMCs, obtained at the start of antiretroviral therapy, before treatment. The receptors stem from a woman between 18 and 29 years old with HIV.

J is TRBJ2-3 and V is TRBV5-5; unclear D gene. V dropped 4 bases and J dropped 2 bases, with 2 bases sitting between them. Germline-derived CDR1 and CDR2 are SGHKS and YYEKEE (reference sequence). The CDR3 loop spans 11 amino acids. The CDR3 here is CASSVTDTQYF. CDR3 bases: TGTGCCAGCAGCGTCACAGATACGCAGTATTTT.

The DNA of the CDR3 is TGTGCCAGTAACTTCGGAGGAGGGGTAACTCAGCCCCAGCATTTT. Its protein product is CASNFGGGVTQPQHF. The genes are TRBV19 and TRBJ1-5; D is possibly TRBD1 (5 bases). Trimming took off 7 bases at V and 6 bases at J, with 19 bases between the two ends. CDR1 and CDR2 (germline): LNHDA, SQIVND (reference sequence). The CDR3 runs 15 residues.

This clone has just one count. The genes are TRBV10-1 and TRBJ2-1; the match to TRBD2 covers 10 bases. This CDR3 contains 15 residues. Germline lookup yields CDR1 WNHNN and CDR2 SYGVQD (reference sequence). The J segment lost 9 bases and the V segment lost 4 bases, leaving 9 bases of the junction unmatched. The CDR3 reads CASSARASGRGEQFF. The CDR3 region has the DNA TGCGCCAGCAGTGCTCGGGCTAGCGGGAGAGGTGAGCAGTTCTTC.

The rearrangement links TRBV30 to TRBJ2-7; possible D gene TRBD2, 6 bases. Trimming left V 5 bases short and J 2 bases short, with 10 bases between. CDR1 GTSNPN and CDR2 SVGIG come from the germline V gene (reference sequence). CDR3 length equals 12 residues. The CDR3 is CAWAPGAYEQYF. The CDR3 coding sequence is TGTGCCTGGGCCCCGGGGGCCTACGAGCAGTACTTC.

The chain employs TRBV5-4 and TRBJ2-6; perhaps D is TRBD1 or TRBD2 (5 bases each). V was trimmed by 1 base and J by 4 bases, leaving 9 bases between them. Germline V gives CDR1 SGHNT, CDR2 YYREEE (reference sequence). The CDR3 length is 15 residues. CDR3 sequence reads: CASSLLGDGANVLTF. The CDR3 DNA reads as TGTGCCAGCAGCTTGTTAGGGGACGGGGCCAACGTCCTGACTTTC.

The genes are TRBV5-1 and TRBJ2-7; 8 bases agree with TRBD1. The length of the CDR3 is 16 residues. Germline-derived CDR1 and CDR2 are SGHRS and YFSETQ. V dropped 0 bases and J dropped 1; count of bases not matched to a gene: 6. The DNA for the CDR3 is TGCGCCAGCAGCTTGGGGGGGACAGGAGGATCCTACGAGCAGTACTTC. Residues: CASSLGGTGGSYEQYF.

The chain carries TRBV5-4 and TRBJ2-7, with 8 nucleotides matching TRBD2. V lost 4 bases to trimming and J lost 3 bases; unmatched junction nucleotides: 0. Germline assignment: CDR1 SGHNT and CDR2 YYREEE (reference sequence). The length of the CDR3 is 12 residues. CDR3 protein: CASSTSGYEQYF. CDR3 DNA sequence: TGTGCCAGCAGCACTAGCGGCTACGAGCAGTACTTC.

The CDR3 DNA is TGTGCCAGCAGTGAGATTGGGCAGAGCTACAATGAGCAGTTCTTC. Translated: CASSEIGQSYNEQFF. This sequence joins TRBV6-1 and TRBJ2-1; D is uncertain. The CDR3 is made up of 15 amino acids. Germline CDR1 is MNHNS and CDR2 is SASEGT. The germline V and J ends were trimmed by 3 bases and 3 bases, with 12 bases remaining between them.

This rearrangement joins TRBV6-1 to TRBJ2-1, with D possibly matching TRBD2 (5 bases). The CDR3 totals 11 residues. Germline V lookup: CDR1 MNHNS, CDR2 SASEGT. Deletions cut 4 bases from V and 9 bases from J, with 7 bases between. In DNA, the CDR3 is TGTGCCAGCAGTGTGGAGGCTGAGCAGTTCTTC. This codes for CASSVEAEQFF.

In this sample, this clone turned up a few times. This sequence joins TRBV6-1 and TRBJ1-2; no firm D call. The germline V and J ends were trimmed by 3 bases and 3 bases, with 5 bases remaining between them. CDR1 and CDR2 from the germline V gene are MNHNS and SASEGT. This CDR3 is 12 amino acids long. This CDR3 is CASSDVDYGYTF. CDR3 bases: TGTGCCAGCAGTGATGTGGACTATGGCTACACCTTC.

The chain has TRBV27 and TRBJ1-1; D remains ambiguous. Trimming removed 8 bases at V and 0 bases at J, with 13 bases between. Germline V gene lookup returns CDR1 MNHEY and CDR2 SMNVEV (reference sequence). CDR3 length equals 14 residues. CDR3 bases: TGTGCCAGCGGGGATGGGCCGTTGAACACTGAAGCTTTCTTT. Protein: CASGDGPLNTEAFF.

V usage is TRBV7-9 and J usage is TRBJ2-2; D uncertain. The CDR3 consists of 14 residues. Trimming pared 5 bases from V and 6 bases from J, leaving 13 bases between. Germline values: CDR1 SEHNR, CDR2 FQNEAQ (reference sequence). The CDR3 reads CASSPLGSAGELFF. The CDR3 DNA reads TGTGCCAGCAGCCCCCTTGGGTCTGCCGGGGAGCTGTTTTTT. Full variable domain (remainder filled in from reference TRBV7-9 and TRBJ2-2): DTGVSQNPRHKITKRGQNVTFRCDPISEHNRLYWYRQTLGQGPEFLTYFQNEAQLEKSRLLSDRFSAERPKGSFSTLEIQRTEQGDSAMYLCASSPLGSAGELFFGEGSRLTVL.

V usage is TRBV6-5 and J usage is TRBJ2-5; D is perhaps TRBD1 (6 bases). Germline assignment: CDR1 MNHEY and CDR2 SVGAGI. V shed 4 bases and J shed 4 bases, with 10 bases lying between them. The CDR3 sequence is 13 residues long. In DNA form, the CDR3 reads TGTGCCAGCAGTTCGCCAGGGGTAGAGACCCAGTACTTC. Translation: CASSSPGVETQYF.

CDR3 DNA: TGTGCCAGCAGCTTTCTAGCGGGGCTGCTTCAAGAGACCCAGTACTTC. Amino acid sequence: CASSFLAGLLQETQYF. This rearrangement joins TRBV7-9 to TRBJ2-5; 9 bases are shared with TRBD2. From germline, CDR1 is SEHNR and CDR2 FQNEAQ (reference sequence). This CDR3 is built from 16 residues. V dropped 3 bases and J dropped 2; count of bases not matched to a gene: 7.

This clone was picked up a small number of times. The CDR3 here is CASGTVSSYNEQFF. The CDR3, as DNA: TGTGCCAGCGGGACGGTTAGCTCCTACAATGAGCAGTTCTTC. The rearrangement uses TRBV6-1 and TRBJ2-1; TRBD1 or TRBD2 may be the D gene (5 bases each). The CDR3 consists of 14 residues. Trimming cost V 8 bases and J 0 bases, with 11 bases left between them. Germline CDR1 and CDR2: MNHNS and SASEGT.

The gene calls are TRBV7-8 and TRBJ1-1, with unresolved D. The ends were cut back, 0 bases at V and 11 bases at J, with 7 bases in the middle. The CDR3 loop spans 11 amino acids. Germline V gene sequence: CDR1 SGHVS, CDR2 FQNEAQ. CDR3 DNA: TGTGCCAGCAGCTTAGCAAAGGTCGCTTTCTTT. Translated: CASSLAKVAFF.

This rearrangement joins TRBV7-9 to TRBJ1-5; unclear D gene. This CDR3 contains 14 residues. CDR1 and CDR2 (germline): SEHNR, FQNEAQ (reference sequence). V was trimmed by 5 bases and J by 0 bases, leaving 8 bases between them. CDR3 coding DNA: TGTGCCAGCAGCCCGCGAGATAGCAATCAGCCCCAGCATTTT. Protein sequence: CASSPRDSNQPQHF.

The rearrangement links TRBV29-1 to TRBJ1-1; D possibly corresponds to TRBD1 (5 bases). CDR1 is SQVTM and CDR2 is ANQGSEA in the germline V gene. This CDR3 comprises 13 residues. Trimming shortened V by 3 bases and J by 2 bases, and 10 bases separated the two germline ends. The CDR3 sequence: CSVESRGNTEAFF. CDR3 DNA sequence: TGCAGCGTTGAGTCGAGGGGTAACACTGAAGCTTTCTTT.

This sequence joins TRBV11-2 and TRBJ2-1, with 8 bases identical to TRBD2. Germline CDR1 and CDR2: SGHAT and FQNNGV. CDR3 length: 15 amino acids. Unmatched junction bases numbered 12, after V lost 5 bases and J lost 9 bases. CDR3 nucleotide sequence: TGTGCCAGCAGCCCTGCCGGGACTAGTAACGGTGAGCAGTTCTTC. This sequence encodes CASSPAGTSNGEQFF.

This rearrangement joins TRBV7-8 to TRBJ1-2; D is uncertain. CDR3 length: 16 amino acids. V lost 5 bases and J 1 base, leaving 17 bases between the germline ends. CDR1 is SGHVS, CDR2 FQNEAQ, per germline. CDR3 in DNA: TGTGCCAGCAGCCCGCTTGACTTCGCCTTTAACTATGGCTACACCTTC. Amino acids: CASSPLDFAFNYGYTF. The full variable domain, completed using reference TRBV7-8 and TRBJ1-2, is GAGVSQSPRYKVAKRGQDVALRCDPISGHVSLFWYQQALGQGPEFLTYFQNEAQLDKSGLPSDRFFAERPEGSVSTLKIQRTQQEDSAVYLCASSPLDFAFNYGYTFGSGTRLTVV.

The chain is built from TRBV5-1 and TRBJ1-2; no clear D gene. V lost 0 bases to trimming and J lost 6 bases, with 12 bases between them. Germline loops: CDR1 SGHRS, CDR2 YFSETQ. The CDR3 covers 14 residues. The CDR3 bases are TGCGCCAGCAGCTTGGGCCAGAAGATCGATGGCTACACCTTC. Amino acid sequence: CASSLGQKIDGYTF.

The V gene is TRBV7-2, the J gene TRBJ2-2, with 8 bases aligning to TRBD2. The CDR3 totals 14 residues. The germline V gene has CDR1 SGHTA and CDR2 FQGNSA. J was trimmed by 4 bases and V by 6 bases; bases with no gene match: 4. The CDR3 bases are TGTGCCAGCAGACGGGAGGGGGTCACCGGGGAGCTGTTTTTT. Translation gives CASRREGVTGELFF.

The CDR3 sequence is CATGGGGVFDTQYF. The CDR3 DNA sequence: TGTGCCACCGGGGGGGGAGGGGTCTTTGATACGCAGTATTTT. The rearrangement links TRBV5-4 to TRBJ2-3; the match to TRBD2 covers 8 bases. Per the germline V gene, CDR1 is SGHNT and CDR2 is YYREEE (reference sequence). The CDR3 consists of 14 residues. V gave up 9 bases and J gave up 6 bases; unmatched junction bases: 12. Variable domain in full (rest from reference TRBV5-4 and TRBJ2-3): ETGVTQSPTHLIKTRGQQVTLRCSSQSGHNTVSWYQQALGQGPQFIFQYYREEENGRGNFPPRFSGLQFPNYSSELNVNALELDDSALYLCATGGGGVFDTQYFGPGTRLTVL.

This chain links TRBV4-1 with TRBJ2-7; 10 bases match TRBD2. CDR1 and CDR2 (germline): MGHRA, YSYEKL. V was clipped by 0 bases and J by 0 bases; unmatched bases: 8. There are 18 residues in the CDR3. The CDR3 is CASSQDQFVAGGSYEQYF. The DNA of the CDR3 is TGCGCCAGCAGCCAAGATCAATTCGTAGCGGGGGGCTCCTACGAGCAGTACTTC.

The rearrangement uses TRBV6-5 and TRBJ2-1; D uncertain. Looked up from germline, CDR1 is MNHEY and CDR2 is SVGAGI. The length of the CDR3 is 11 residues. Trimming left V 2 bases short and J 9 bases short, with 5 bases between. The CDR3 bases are TGTGCCAGCAGTTACCTTCGTGAGCAGTTCTTC. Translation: CASSYLREQFF.